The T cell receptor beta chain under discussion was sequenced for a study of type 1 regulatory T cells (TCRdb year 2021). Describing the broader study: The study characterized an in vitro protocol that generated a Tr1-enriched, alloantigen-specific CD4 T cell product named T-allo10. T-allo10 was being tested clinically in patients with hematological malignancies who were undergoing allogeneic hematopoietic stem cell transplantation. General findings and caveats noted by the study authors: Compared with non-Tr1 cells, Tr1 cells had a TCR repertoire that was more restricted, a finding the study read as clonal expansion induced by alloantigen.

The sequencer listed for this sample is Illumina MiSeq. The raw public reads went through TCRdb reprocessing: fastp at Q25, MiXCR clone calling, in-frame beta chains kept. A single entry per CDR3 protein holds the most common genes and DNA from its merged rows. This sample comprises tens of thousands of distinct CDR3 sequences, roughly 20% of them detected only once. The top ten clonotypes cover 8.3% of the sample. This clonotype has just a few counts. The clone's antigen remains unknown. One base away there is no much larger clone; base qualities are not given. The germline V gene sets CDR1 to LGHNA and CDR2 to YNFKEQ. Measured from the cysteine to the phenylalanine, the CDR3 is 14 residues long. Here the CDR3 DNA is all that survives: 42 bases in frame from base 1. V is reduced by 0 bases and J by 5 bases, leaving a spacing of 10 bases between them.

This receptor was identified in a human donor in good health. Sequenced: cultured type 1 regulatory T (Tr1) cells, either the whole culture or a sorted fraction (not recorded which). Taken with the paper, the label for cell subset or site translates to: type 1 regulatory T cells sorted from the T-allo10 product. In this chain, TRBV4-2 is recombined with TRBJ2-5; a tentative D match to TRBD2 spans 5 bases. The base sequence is TGTGCCAGCAGCCAAGATGGAGGAGCGGAGACCCAGTACTTC. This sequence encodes CASSQDGGAETQYF.